This TCR beta chain was observed in a study of T cell responses to AZD1222 COVID-19 vaccine. Notes on this clone: Its matching antigen is unknown.

Sequencing used immunoSEQ multiplex PCR; TCRdb keeps in-frame clones, though not all of them. The table lists about 140,000 clones, around nine tenths of them singletons, with approximately 5.4% in the top ten. General study findings and limits: There were mostly white British donors and more females than males, and clonal diversity was possibly underestimated.

The V end lost 4 bases, the J end lost 9 bases, and 16 bases lay between the germline ends. The germline CDR1 and CDR2 sequences are SNHLY and FYNNEI. The CDR3 has 15 amino acids. The TCR originated in an adult in good health. Specimen: peripheral blood, collected on day 0 of AZD1222 vaccination. V gene TRBV2 combines with J gene TRBJ1-6; tentative D call: TRBD1 (6 bases). CDR3 loop: CASSVLTGPASPLHF. In DNA, the CDR3 is TGTGCCAGCAGTGTTCTGACAGGACCTGCTTCACCCCTCCACTTT.